This T cell receptor (beta chain) was documented in a study of post-analysis software for immune sequencing data. Study overall: Some patients lacked subtype; others had relapsing-remitting, secondary progressive or progressive-relapsing disease. Study findings and constraints: With TRBV5-6, TRBV5-1 and TRBV20-1 included, 4 to 6 TRBV segments were more frequent in patients than in controls. Versus controls, multiple sclerosis patients showed significantly lower diversity (normalized Chao1).

Points on this clonotype: What it binds is not known.

V lost 6 bases and J lost 3; bases outside the gene matches: 12. This CDR3 region has 18 residues. The authors incorporated unique molecular identifiers into the TCR beta cDNA libraries. T cells numbering about 0.85 to 10 million yielded cDNA molecules that totaled about 500,000. TCRdb passed the PCR reads through MiXCR, listing each CDR3 protein once. The data hold about 810,000 distinct CDR3 sequences, with 53% observed a single time. Sequenced input: blood. The sequence derives from a girl between 10 and 17 years old with multiple sclerosis. The rearrangement links TRBV12-3 or TRBV12-4 to TRBJ2-1, with 12 bases fitting TRBD2. CDR3 sequence: CASRPMRPTSGGYNEQFF. In DNA form, the CDR3 reads TGTGCCAGCAGACCCATGCGCCCGACTAGCGGGGGCTACAATGAGCAGTTCTTC.